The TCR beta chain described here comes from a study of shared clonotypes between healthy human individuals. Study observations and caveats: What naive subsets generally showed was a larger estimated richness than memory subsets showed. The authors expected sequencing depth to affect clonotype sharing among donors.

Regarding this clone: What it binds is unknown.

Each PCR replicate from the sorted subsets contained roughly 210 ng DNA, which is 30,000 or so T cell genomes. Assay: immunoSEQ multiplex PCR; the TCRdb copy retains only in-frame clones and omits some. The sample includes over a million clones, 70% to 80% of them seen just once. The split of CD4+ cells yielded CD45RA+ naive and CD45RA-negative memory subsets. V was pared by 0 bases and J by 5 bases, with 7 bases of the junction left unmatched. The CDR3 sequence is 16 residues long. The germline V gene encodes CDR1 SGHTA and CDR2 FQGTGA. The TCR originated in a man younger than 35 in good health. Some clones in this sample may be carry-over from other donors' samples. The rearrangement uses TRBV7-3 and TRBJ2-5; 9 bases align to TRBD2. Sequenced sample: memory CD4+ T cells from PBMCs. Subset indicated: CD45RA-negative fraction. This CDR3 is CASSLTLAGARETQYF. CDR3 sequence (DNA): TGTGCCAGCAGCTTAACGTTAGCGGGAGCCCGGGAGACCCAGTACTTC.